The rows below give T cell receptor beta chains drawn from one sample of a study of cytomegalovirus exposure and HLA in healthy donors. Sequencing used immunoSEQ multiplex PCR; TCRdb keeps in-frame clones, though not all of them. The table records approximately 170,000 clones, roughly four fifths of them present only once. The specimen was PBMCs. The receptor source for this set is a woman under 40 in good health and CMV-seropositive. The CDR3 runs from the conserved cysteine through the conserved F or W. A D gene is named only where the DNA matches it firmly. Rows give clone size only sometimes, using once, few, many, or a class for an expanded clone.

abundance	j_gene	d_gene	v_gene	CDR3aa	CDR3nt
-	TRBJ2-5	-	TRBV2	CASSERQGPREQYF	TGTGCCAGCAGTGAGCGTCAGGGGCCCCGAGAGCAGTACTTC
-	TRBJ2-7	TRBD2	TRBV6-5	CASRYPGLEDEQYF	TGTGCCAGCAGGTACCCGGGACTAGAAGACGAGCAGTACTTC
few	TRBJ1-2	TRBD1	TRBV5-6	CASRFLRDRGREGYTF	TGTGCCAGCAGATTCCTCCGGGACAGGGGGCGAGAGGGCTACACCTTC
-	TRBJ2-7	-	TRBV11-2	CASSLSPELSYEQYF	TGTGCCAGCAGCTTAAGTCCCGAGCTCTCCTACGAGCAGTACTTC
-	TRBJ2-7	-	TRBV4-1	CASSQDGGFYEQYF	TGCGCCAGCAGCCAAGACGGAGGGTTCTACGAGCAGTACTTC
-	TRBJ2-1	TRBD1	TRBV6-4	CASSKDRALPEQFF	TGTGCCAGCAGTAAGGACAGGGCGTTACCGGAGCAGTTCTTC
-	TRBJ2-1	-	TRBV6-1	CASSEGGRGYNEQFF	TGTGCCAGCAGTGAGGGGGGGAGGGGGTACAATGAGCAGTTCTTC
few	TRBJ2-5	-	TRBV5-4	CASSLRAEQETQYF	TGTGCCAGCAGCTTACGAGCGGAACAAGAGACCCAGTACTTC
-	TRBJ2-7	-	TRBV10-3	CAISDTGGYEQYF	TGTGCCATCAGTGATACTGGTGGTTACGAGCAGTACTTC
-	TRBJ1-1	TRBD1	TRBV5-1	CASKQGAQNTEAFF	TGCGCCAGTAAACAGGGGGCGCAGAACACTGAAGCTTTCTTT
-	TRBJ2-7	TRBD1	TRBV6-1	CASSEEVGQGGYEQYF	TGTGCCAGCAGTGAAGAAGTGGGACAGGGGGGGTACGAGCAGTACTTC
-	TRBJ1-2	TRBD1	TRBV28	CASSFRTGGYTF	TGTGCCAGCAGCTTTAGGACAGGAGGCTACACCTTC
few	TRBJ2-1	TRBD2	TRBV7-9	CASSLPGGQYNEQFF	TGTGCCAGCAGCTTACCGGGAGGGCAGTACAATGAGCAGTTCTTC
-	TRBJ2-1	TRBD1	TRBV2	CASTEQGIYNEQFF	TGTGCCAGCACCGAACAGGGGATCTACAATGAGCAGTTCTTC
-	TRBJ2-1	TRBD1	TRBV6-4	CASSDQAGQGADEQFF	TGTGCCAGCAGTGACCAGGCGGGACAGGGGGCCGATGAGCAGTTCTTC
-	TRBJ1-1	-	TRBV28	CASSLLTVTMNTEAFF	TGTGCCAGCAGTTTACTCACAGTTACCATGAACACTGAAGCTTTCTTT
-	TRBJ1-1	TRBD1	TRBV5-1	CASSLGGTGYMNTEAFF	TGCGCCAGCAGCTTGGGGGGGACAGGGTATATGAACACTGAAGCTTTCTTT
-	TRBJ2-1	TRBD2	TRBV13	CASRARGAGGRNEQFF	TGTGCCAGCAGGGCAAGGGGGGCGGGAGGTAGGAATGAGCAGTTCTTC
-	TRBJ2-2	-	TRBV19	CASTGGGGTGELFF	TGTGCCAGTACGGGGGGCGGCGGCACCGGGGAGCTGTTTTTT
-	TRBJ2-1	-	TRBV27	CASRPRDLKYNEQFF	TGTGCCAGCAGACCCCGGGACTTGAAATACAATGAGCAGTTCTTC
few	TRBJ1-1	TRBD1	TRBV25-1	CASSEDRGETEAFF	TGTGCCAGCAGTGAAGACAGGGGAGAGACTGAAGCTTTCTTT
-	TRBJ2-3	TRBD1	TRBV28	CAIDRGYTDTQYF	TGTGCCATAGACAGGGGCTACACAGATACGCAGTATTTT
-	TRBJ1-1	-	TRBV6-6	CASSYLGAADEAFF	TGTGCCAGCAGTTACCTGGGGGCTGCGGATGAAGCTTTCTTT
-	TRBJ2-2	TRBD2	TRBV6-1	CATGLAGVGGELFF	TGTGCCACTGGACTAGCGGGAGTTGGCGGGGAGCTGTTTTTT
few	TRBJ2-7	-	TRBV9	CASSADFSSYEQYF	TGTGCCAGCAGCGCGGACTTTAGCTCCTACGAGCAGTACTTC
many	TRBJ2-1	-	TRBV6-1	CASSEAGGTYNEQFF	TGTGCCAGCAGTGAAGCGGGAGGAACCTACAATGAGCAGTTCTTC
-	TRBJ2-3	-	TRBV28	CASSLFRSISTDTQYF	TGTGCCAGCAGTTTATTCAGGTCGATTAGCACAGATACGCAGTATTTT
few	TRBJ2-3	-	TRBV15	CATSRDQGVTDTQYF	TGTGCCACCAGCAGAGATCAGGGTGTCACAGATACGCAGTATTTT
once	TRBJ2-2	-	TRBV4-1	CASSQDPGSPGELFF	TGCGCCAGCAGCCAAGATCCAGGTAGTCCCGGGGAGCTGTTTTTT
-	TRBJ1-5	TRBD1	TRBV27	CASSYRTGSQPQHF	TGTGCCAGCAGTTACCGGACAGGTTCCCAGCCCCAGCATTTT
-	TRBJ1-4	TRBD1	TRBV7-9	CASSSSGTGNEKLFF	TGTGCCAGCAGCAGCTCCGGGACAGGGAATGAAAAACTGTTTTTT
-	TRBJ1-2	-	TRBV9	CASSAGAGYTF	TGTGCCAGCAGCGCAGGGGCTGGCTACACCTTC
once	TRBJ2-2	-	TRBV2	CASSSPGELFF	TGTGCCAGCAGTAGCCCCGGGGAGCTGTTTTTT
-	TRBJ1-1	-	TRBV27	CASTSNQVNTEAFF	TGTGCCAGCACCTCAAATCAGGTGAACACTGAAGCTTTCTTT
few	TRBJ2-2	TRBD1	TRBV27	CASKYRQGSNTGELFF	TGTGCCAGCAAATATCGACAGGGCTCGAACACCGGGGAGCTGTTTTTT
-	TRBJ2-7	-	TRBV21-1	CASSKRGDGSYEQYF	TGTGCCAGCAGCAAACGGGGGGACGGCTCCTACGAGCAGTACTTC
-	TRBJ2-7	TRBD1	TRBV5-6	CASSLPGQGGRAVSYEQYF	TGTGCCAGCAGCTTGCCGGGACAGGGGGGCCGGGCGGTCTCCTACGAGCAGTACTTC
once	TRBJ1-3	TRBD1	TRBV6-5	CASSRGTDSGNTIYF	TGTGCCAGCAGCCGCGGGACAGACTCTGGAAACACCATATATTTT
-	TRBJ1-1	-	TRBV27	CASSKIPQGSTEAFF	TGTGCCAGCAGTAAAATACCCCAGGGGAGCACTGAAGCTTTCTTT
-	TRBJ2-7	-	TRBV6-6	CASNPSNSRAYEQYF	TGTGCCAGCAACCCCAGTAACTCCAGGGCCTACGAGCAGTACTTC
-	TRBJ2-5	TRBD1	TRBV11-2	CASSRRQTSGGETQYF	TGTGCCAGCAGCCGACGACAGACCTCAGGGGGAGAGACCCAGTACTTC
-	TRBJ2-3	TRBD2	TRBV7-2	CASSFQRGSGRTDTQYF	TGTGCCAGCAGCTTTCAGAGAGGTAGCGGGAGAACAGATACGCAGTATTTT
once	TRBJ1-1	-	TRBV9	CASSPTTEAFF	TGTGCCAGCAGCCCGACGACAGAAGCTTTCTTT
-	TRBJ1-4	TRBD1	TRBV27	CASSFLRLQGSNEKLFF	TGTGCCAGCAGTTTCCTTCGTCTACAGGGGTCTAATGAAAAACTGTTTTTT
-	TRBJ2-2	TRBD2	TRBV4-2	CASSQDRTSGNTGELFF	TGTGCCAGCAGCCAAGATCGGACTAGCGGTAACACCGGGGAGCTGTTTTTT
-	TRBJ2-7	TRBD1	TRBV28	CASSSPDRGRPYEQYF	TGTGCCAGCAGTTCCCCCGACAGGGGACGGCCCTACGAGCAGTACTTC
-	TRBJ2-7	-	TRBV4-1	CASSPPSSYEQYF	TGCGCCAGCAGCCCTCCGAGCTCCTACGAGCAGTACTTC
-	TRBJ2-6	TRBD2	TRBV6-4	CASSDTSGGSGANVLTF	TGTGCCAGCAGTGACACTAGCGGGGGCTCTGGGGCCAACGTCCTGACTTTC
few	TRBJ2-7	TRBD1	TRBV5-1	CASSLSQLRTGGKGEQYF	TGCGCCAGCAGCTTGTCCCAGTTACGTACAGGGGGAAAGGGCGAGCAGTACTTC
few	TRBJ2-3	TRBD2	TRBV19	CASSQGRTSGTDTQYF	TGTGCCAGTAGTCAAGGGAGGACTAGCGGCACAGATACGCAGTATTTT
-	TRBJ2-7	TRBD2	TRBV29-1	CSVEVASGAYEQYF	TGCAGCGTTGAGGTGGCTAGCGGGGCCTACGAGCAGTACTTC
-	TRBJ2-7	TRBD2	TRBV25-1	CASSELAATYEQYF	TGTGCCAGCAGTGAACTAGCGGCAACCTACGAGCAGTACTTC
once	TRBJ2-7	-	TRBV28	CASSLLRQASYEQYF	TGTGCCAGCAGTTTGTTACGACAGGCTTCGTACGAGCAGTACTTC
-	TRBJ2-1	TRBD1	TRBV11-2	CASSLGDRPSSEQFF	TGTGCCAGCAGCTTAGGGGACAGACCGAGTTCCGAGCAGTTCTTC
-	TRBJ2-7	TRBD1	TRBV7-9	CASSSTGGAYNEQYF	TGTGCCAGCAGCTCCACAGGGGGCGCGTACAACGAGCAGTACTTC
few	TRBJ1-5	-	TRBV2	CASSEGRRSNQPQHF	TGTGCCAGCAGTGAAGGCCGGAGGAGCAATCAGCCCCAGCATTTT
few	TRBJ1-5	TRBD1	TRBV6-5	CASSYSGQRNQPQHF	TGTGCCAGCAGTTACTCGGGACAGAGAAATCAGCCCCAGCATTTT
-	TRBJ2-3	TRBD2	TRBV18	CASSPRASGSLTDTQYF	TGTGCCAGCTCACCACGGGCTAGCGGGAGTCTAACGGATACGCAGTATTTT
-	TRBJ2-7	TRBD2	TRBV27	CASKLAGSTEQYF	TGTGCCAGCAAATTAGCGGGGAGTACCGAGCAGTACTTC
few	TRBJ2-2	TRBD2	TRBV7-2	CASSLGLAGGANTGELFF	TGTGCCAGCAGCTTAGGACTAGCGGGAGGAGCGAACACCGGGGAGCTGTTTTTT